This T cell receptor beta chain was obtained from a study of blood T cell repertoires in COVID-19. Across the whole study: Specimens from acute and convalescent COVID-19 originated in the United States, Italy and Spain. The analysed material was cDNA or gDNA that came from T cells, B-cell-depleted T cells, or PBMCs.

This clone was seen more than once but under ten times. Original handling: Nucleated cell counts were estimated from reference gene primer amplification. The assay was immunoSEQ multiplex PCR, and TCRdb's table has in-frame clones only and misses some. The V and J calls and clone size were taken over from that table, and D and trimming were inferred from the DNA. Among over 120,000 clones listed, around 85% were seen once. This CDR3 comprises 15 residues. Germline loops: CDR1 SNHLY, CDR2 FYNNEI. Trimming cost V 7 bases and J 1 base; bases outside gene matches: 6. The rearrangement uses TRBV2 and TRBJ2-3; 9 bases are shared with TRBD2. Source material: peripheral blood. The clonotype comes from a woman aged 80 or over with acute or convalescent COVID-19. The chain's CDR3 is CASKRASGGTDTQYF. The CDR3 region has the DNA TGTGCCAGCAAGAGGGCTAGCGGGGGCACAGATACGCAGTATTTT.